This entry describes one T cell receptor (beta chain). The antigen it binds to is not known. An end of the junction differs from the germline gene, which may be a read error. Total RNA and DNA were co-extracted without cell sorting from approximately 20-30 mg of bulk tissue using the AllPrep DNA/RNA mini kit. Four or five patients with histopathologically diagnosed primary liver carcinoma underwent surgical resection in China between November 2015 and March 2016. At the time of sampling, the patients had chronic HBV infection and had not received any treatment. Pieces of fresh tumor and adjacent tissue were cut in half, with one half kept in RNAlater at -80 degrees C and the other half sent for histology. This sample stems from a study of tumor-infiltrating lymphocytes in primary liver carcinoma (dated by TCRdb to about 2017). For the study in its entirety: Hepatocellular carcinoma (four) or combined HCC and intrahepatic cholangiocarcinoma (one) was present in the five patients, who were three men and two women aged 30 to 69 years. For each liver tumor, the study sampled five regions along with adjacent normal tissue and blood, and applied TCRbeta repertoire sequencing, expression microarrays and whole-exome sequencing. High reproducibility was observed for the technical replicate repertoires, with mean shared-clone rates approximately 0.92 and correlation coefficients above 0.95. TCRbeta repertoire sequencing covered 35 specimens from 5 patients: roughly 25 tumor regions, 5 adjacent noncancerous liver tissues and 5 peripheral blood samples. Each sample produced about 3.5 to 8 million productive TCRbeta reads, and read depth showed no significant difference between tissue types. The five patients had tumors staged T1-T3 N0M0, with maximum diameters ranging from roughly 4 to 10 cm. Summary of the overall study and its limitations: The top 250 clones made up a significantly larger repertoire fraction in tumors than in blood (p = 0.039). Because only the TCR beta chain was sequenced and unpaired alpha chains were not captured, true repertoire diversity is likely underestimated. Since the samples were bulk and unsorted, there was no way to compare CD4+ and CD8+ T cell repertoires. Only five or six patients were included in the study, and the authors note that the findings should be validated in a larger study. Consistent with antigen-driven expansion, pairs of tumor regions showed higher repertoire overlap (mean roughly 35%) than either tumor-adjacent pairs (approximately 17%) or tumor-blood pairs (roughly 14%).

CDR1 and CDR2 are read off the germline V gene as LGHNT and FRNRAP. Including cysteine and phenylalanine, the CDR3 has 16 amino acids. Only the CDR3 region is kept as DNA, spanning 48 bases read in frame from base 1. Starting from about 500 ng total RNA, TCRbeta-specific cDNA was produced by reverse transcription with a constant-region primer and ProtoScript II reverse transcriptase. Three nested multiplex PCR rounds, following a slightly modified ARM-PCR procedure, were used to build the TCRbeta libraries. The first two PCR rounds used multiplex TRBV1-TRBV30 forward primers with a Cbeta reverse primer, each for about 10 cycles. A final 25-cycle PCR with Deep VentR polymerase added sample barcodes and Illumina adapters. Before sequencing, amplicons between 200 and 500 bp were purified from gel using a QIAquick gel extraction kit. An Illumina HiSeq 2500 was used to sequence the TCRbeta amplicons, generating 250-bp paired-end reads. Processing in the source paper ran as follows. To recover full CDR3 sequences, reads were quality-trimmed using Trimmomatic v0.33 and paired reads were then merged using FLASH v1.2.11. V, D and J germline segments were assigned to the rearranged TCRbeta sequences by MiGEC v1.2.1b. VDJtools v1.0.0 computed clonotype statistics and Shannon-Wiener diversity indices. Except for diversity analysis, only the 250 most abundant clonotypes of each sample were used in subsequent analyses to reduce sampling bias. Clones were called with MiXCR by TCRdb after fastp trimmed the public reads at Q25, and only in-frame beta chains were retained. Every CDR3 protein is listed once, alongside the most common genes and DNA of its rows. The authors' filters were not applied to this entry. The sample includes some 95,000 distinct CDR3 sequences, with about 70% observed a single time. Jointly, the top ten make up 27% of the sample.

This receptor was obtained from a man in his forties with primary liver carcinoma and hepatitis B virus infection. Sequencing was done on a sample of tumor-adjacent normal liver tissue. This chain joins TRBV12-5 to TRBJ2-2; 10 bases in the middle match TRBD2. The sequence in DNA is TGTGCTAGTAGTCCGATGGGACTAGCGAATACCGGGGAGCTGTTTTTT. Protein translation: CASSPMGLANTGELFF.